These 20 T cell receptor beta chains were all obtained from the same sample, sequenced in a study of blood T cell repertoires in COVID-19. Only in-frame clones appear in the TCRdb table, and some are missing; sequencing was by immunoSEQ multiplex PCR. The sample shows some 270,000 clones, about 89% of them seen only once. Sequenced: peripheral blood. These receptor sequences come from a man in his forties or fifties with acute or convalescent COVID-19.

This rearrangement joins TRBV9 to TRBJ2-1; weak D call: TRBD1 (6 bases). Looked up from germline, CDR1 is SGDLS and CDR2 is YYNGEE. CDR3 length: 16 amino acids. V was pared by 4 bases and J by 4 bases, with 18 bases between. CDR3 loop: CASSPRTVGIYNEQFF. CDR3 nucleotide sequence: TGTGCCAGCAGCCCTCGGACAGTTGGGATTTACAATGAGCAGTTCTTC.

Comments on this clone: Other DNA sequences from this sample encode an identical CDR3 as well. The chain couples TRBV2 to TRBJ2-7; maybe TRBD1 (6 bases). CDR1 is SNHLY and CDR2 is FYNNEI in the germline V gene. V was trimmed by 6 bases and J by 0 bases, leaving 6 bases between them. The CDR3 runs to 12 residues. In nucleotides, the CDR3 is TGTGCCAGCAGGACAGGCTCCTACGAGCAGTACTTC. This encodes CASRTGSYEQYF.

The rearrangement uses TRBV6-1 and TRBJ1-6; 7 positions match TRBD1. Germline loops: CDR1 MNHNS, CDR2 SASEGT. The V gene end was trimmed by 1 base and the J gene end by 10 bases; junction bases not matched to a gene: 7. The CDR3 length is 15 residues. CDR3 coding DNA: TGTGCCAGCAGTGAAGTAACAGGGGCTGGCTCACCCCTCCACTTT. Protein sequence: CASSEVTGAGSPLHF.

The chain employs TRBV7-2 and TRBJ1-2; unclear D gene. Deletions cut 1 base from V and 2 bases from J, with 8 bases between. This CDR3 contains 14 residues. Germline CDR1 reads SGHTA; CDR2 reads FQGNSA. CDR3 in DNA: TGTGCCAGCAGCTTAGTTGGAGGAAACTATGGCTACACCTTC. Translation: CASSLVGGNYGYTF.

This chain connects TRBV9 to TRBJ2-1, with TRBD1 as a possible D gene (5 bases). The length of the CDR3 is 17 residues. Trimming took 4 bases from V and 5 from J, leaving 22 bases between them. Germline V gene sequence: CDR1 SGDLS, CDR2 YYNGEE. The CDR3 region has the DNA TGTGCCAGCAGCCCCGACCCGACAGTTGGATCTCACAATGAGCAGTTCTTC. This codes for CASSPDPTVGSHNEQFF.

The chain uses TRBV3-1 (or the pseudogene TRBV3-2) and TRBJ1-1, with no clear D. V shed 4 bases and J shed 0 bases, with 15 bases lying between them. This CDR3 has 16 amino acids. CDR1 and CDR2 from the germline V gene are LGHDT and YNNKEL (reference sequence). The CDR3 spells CASSPRGEQMNTEAFF. The DNA of the CDR3 is TGTGCCAGCAGCCCCCGGGGAGAACAGATGAACACTGAAGCTTTCTTT.

CDR3: CASSFLAGAPNYNEQFF. CDR3 bases: TGTGCCAGCAGCTTCCTCGCGGGGGCTCCGAATTACAATGAGCAGTTCTTC. This chain connects TRBV9 to TRBJ2-1, with D perhaps TRBD2 (7 bases). The V gene lost 4 bases and the J gene lost 4 bases, with 21 bases spanning the gap. The V gene's germline CDR1 is SGDLS and CDR2 YYNGEE. The CDR3 extends over 17 amino acids.

The chain recombines TRBV18 with TRBJ2-5; D is possibly TRBD1 (6 bases). CDR1 KGHSH and CDR2 LQKENI come from the germline V gene. With 3 bases removed from V and 5 bases from J, the gap between germline ends came to 10 bases. The CDR3 contains 13 residues. The CDR3 sequence is CASSPNRVETQYF. CDR3 coding DNA: TGTGCCAGCTCACCGAACAGGGTTGAGACCCAGTACTTC.

This chain joins TRBV27 and TRBJ1-5, with a possible D match to TRBD1 (6 bases). Germline CDR1 reads MNHEY; CDR2 reads SMNVEV (reference sequence). V lost 6 bases and J 3 bases, leaving 12 bases between the germline ends. CDR3 length equals 14 residues. The CDR3 nucleotides are TGTGCCAGCAGCCGTGACAGGACCAATCAGCCCCAGCATTTT. Protein: CASSRDRTNQPQHF.

J is TRBJ1-2 and V is TRBV29-1; TRBD1 matches at 9 bases. The CDR3 is 14 residues long. Germline V gene data show CDR1 as SQVTM and CDR2 as ANQGSEA. Trimming cost V 6 bases and J 0 bases; bases outside gene matches: 5. The CDR3 loop is CSVAGTGTNYGYTF. DNA of the CDR3: TGCAGCGTAGCCGGGACAGGGACTAACTATGGCTACACCTTC.

In its sample, this clone was seen once. The genes are TRBV5-4 and TRBJ1-6; 7 bases are a match to TRBD1. CDR1 and CDR2 (germline): SGHNT, YYREEE (reference sequence). After removal of 1 base from V and 6 bases from J, the junction contained 4 bases not matched to a gene. There are 15 residues in the CDR3. CDR3 amino acids: CASSLSGTANSPLHF. CDR3 bases: TGTGCCAGCAGCTTGTCCGGGACAGCTAATTCACCCCTCCACTTT.

The V call is TRBV5-6, the J call TRBJ2-7; tentatively, D is TRBD2 (5 bases). The CDR3 covers 15 residues. Germline lookup yields CDR1 SGHDT and CDR2 YYEEEE. The V and J ends lost 4 bases and 0 bases respectively, with 14 bases between them. CDR3 DNA: TGTGCCAGCAGCCGGCGGGTCACGCTCTCCTACGAGCAGTACTTC. Encoded protein: CASSRRVTLSYEQYF.

This clone appeared a few times. This sequence joins TRBV5-5 and TRBJ2-7; D gene ambiguous. Germline V gives CDR1 SGHKS, CDR2 YYEKEE (reference sequence). The CDR3 covers 14 residues. Trimming took off 4 bases at V and 6 bases at J, with 17 bases between the two ends. The CDR3 loop is CASSNVPWASEQYF. CDR3 coding DNA: TGTGCCAGCAGCAACGTCCCCTGGGCCAGCGAGCAGTACTTC.

J is TRBJ2-1 and V is TRBV24-1; 9 nucleotides match TRBD2. This CDR3 region has 16 residues. CDR1 is KGHDR, CDR2 SFDVKD, per germline. V lost 5 bases, J lost 2 bases, and 6 bases stayed unmatched. CDR3: CATSGAGGSTYNEQFF. Written as DNA, the CDR3 is TGTGCCACCAGTGGAGCGGGGGGCTCTACCTACAATGAGCAGTTCTTC.

In the case of this clone: Other DNA variants within this sample encode the same CDR3. The chain employs TRBV5-6 and TRBJ1-2; tentatively, D is TRBD1 (5 bases). Germline V gene lookup returns CDR1 SGHDT and CDR2 YYEEEE. V was clipped by 4 bases and J by 3 bases, with 10 bases between them. This CDR3 contains 13 residues. The CDR3 nucleotides read TGTGCCAGCAGCCCCGGAGGGGACTATGGCTACACCTTC. Translation: CASSPGGDYGYTF.

This clone was seen just once. This chain connects TRBV9 to TRBJ1-1, with D possibly TRBD1 on 5 matching bases. The CDR3 is 15 amino acids. V was trimmed by 0 bases and J by 3 bases, leaving 12 bases between them. Germline CDR1 is SGDLS and CDR2 is YYNGEE. This CDR3 reads CASSVVGEEYTEAFF. CDR3 nucleotide sequence: TGTGCCAGCAGCGTAGTGGGGGAGGAGTACACTGAAGCTTTCTTT.

The CDR3 DNA follows: TGTGCCAGCAGCCTTGGGCCCCAAGAGACCCAGTACTTC. This sequence encodes CASSLGPQETQYF. This sequence joins TRBV7-3 and TRBJ2-5; no definite D call. The CDR3 is 13 amino acids. Germline assignment: CDR1 SGHTA and CDR2 FQGTGA. V was trimmed by 5 bases and J by 1 base, leaving 8 bases between them.

This sequence joins TRBV5-8 and TRBJ2-5, with 8 bases lining up with TRBD2. The CDR3 totals 15 residues. The ends lost 4 bases at V and 0 bases at J; junction bases unmatched: 5. Per germline, CDR1 SGHTS and CDR2 YDEGEE. CDR3 protein: CASSIGGAYQETQYF. The CDR3 nucleotides are TGTGCCAGCAGCATCGGGGGGGCGTACCAAGAGACCCAGTACTTC.

V is TRBV6-5 and J is TRBJ1-5; 7 nucleotides line up with TRBD1. The germline gives CDR1 MNHEY, CDR2 SVGAGI. CDR3 length: 13 amino acids. Trimming at V came to 7 bases and at J to 4 bases, leaving 4 bases not matched to a gene. CDR3 loop: CASTQGVNQPQHF. Written as DNA, the CDR3 is TGTGCCAGCACCCAGGGGGTGAATCAGCCCCAGCATTTT.

This sequence joins TRBV19 and TRBJ1-1; 7 nucleotides agree with TRBD1. CDR1 is LNHDA and CDR2 is SQIVND in the germline V gene (reference sequence). The V gene end was trimmed by 7 bases and the J gene end by 6 bases; junction bases not matched to a gene: 11. The CDR3 covers 14 residues. Here the CDR3 reads CASTPDRVMAEAFF. Here the CDR3 DNA reads TGTGCCAGTACCCCAGACAGGGTGATGGCTGAAGCTTTCTTT.